This is a list of T cell receptor beta chains from one sample in a study of sequential checkpoint blockade in melanoma. Sequencing was performed with immunoSEQ multiplex PCR; in TCRdb, only in-frame clones are kept and a portion is missing. Of nearly 11,000 clones detected, about four fifths appear once; the ten largest clones hold around 11%. The sample here was CD8+ T cells sorted from blood (inferred from file names), taken from a patient given nivolumab and ipilimumab in sequence. All receptors come from a human donor with melanoma. The CDR3 runs from the conserved cysteine through the conserved F or W. Each record gives: J gene, clone size, D gene, V gene, CDR3 DNA, CDR3 protein. The D gene is left open where the match is weak. Clone size is shown for a subset of rows, as once, few, many or a class of expanded clone.

TRBJ2-5	-	TRBD1	TRBV10-2	TGCGCCAGCACCGGGGACAGGTCGCAGTACTTC	CASTGDRSQYF
TRBJ2-5	-	TRBD1	TRBV9	TGTGCCAGCGGACAGGGGAGGTGGGGAGAGACCCAGTACTTC	CASGQGRWGETQYF
TRBJ2-7	-	TRBD2	TRBV7-6	TGTGCCAGCAGCTTAGAACCTTCGGTCGATGGGACTAGCTTCTACGAGCAGTACTTC	CASSLEPSVDGTSFYEQYF
TRBJ2-7	few	-	TRBV4-1	TGCGCCAGCAGCCAAGCGGGAAGAGGCCGGTACGAGCAGTACTTC	CASSQAGRGRYEQYF
TRBJ1-1	-	-	TRBV5-5	TGTGCCAGCAGCTTCGGTTACACTGAAGCTTTCTTT	CASSFGYTEAFF
TRBJ1-2	once	-	TRBV6-5	TGTGCCAGCACTCAGGGCTTTCGCTATGGCTACACCTTC	CASTQGFRYGYTF
TRBJ2-7	-	-	TRBV5-6	TGTGCCAGCAGCCTACAGGGCTACGAGCAGTACTTC	CASSLQGYEQYF
TRBJ1-1	-	-	TRBV10-3	TGTGCCACCAGGACGGGCACTGAAGCTTTCTTT	CATRTGTEAFF
TRBJ2-7	-	TRBD1	TRBV5-6	TGTGCCAGCAGCCTGACAGGGGCCTCCTACGAGCAGTACTTC	CASSLTGASYEQYF
TRBJ2-7	-	TRBD2	TRBV28	TGTGCCAGCAGTTCCGGACTAGCGGGAGTTTACGAGCAGTACTTC	CASSSGLAGVYEQYF
TRBJ2-1	few	TRBD2	TRBV6-5	TGTGCCAGCAGTTACACGGGACTAGCGGGAGCCAATGAGCAGTTCTTC	CASSYTGLAGANEQFF
TRBJ2-5	-	TRBD1	TRBV11-2	TGTGCCAGCAGCGCCCGGACAGGTGGTGAGACCCAGTACTTC	CASSARTGGETQYF
TRBJ2-7	-	TRBD2	TRBV6-6	TGTGCCAGCAGTTATCGGGAGGTGAGGGAGCAGTACTTC	CASSYREVREQYF
TRBJ2-2	-	-	TRBV25-1	TGTGCCACCTCGGACTTGCTGAACACCGGGGAGCTGTTTTTT	CATSDLLNTGELFF
TRBJ2-3	-	-	TRBV16	TGTGCCAGCAGCCCACTAGGGCTGGGCACAGATACGCAGTATTTT	CASSPLGLGTDTQYF
TRBJ2-1	once	TRBD1	TRBV6-1	TGTGCCAGCAGTGACCTACAGGGGGTTTCCTACAATGAGCAGTTCTTC	CASSDLQGVSYNEQFF
TRBJ1-6	-	TRBD1	TRBV5-6	TGTGCCAGCAGCTTGGGACAGGGAGACTCCTATAATTCACCCCTCCACTTT	CASSLGQGDSYNSPLHF
TRBJ2-1	-	TRBD2	TRBV25-1	TGTGCCAGCATTCCTAGCGGGAGGGCCTCCAGTGAGCAGTTCTTC	CASIPSGRASSEQFF
TRBJ2-7	-	TRBD2	TRBV13	TGTGCCAGCAGCTTCGGGACTAGCGGGGGGTACGAGCAGTACTTC	CASSFGTSGGYEQYF
TRBJ2-7	-	TRBD1	TRBV9	TGTGCCAGCAGCGTAGGGGACAGGGCTGACGAGCAGTACTTC	CASSVGDRADEQYF
TRBJ2-7	-	-	TRBV7-9	TGTGCCAGCAGCCCGCCGCAGGGGACCTTTGGAGAGCAGTACTTC	CASSPPQGTFGEQYF
TRBJ2-7	few	TRBD2	TRBV28	TGTGCCAGCAGTTTAGGCGGGGGAAGCTACGAGCAGTACTTC	CASSLGGGSYEQYF
TRBJ1-2	-	TRBD1	TRBV7-6	TGTGCCAGCAGCCACCGACAGGGTTCTGACTATGGCTACACCTTC	CASSHRQGSDYGYTF
TRBJ1-4	-	-	TRBV30	TGTGCCTGGAGTGTAATACGGGGGAGCGGGGGTGAAAAACTGTTTTTT	CAWSVIRGSGGEKLFF
TRBJ1-5	medium-sized	-	TRBV6-4	TGTGCCAGCAGTGAGGCCAGCAATCAGCCCCAGCATTTT	CASSEASNQPQHF
TRBJ1-2	-	TRBD1	TRBV6-5	TGTGCCAGCAGTTTTGGACAGGGGGGCTATGGCTACACCTTC	CASSFGQGGYGYTF
TRBJ2-1	-	-	TRBV6-5	TGTGCCAGCAGTAGCGGATACAATGAGCAGTTCTTC	CASSSGYNEQFF
TRBJ1-1	-	-	TRBV19	TGTGCCAGTAAGGGGGGGACTGAAGCTTTCTTT	CASKGGTEAFF
TRBJ1-5	few	TRBD1	TRBV6-1	TGTGCCGCCCGGGACAGGGGGTACTTACAGCCCCAGCATTTT	CAARDRGYLQPQHF
TRBJ1-4	-	TRBD1	TRBV9	TGTGCCAGCAGCGAGGGACAGGGGTATGAAAAACTGTTTTTT	CASSEGQGYEKLFF
TRBJ2-2	-	-	TRBV9	TGTGCCAGCAGCGTAGGGGATAGCGGGAACACCGGGGAGCTGTTTTTT	CASSVGDSGNTGELFF
TRBJ2-3	-	-	TRBV5-1	TGCGCCAGCAGCTTGGAGAAACTCCCAGATACGCAGTATTTT	CASSLEKLPDTQYF
TRBJ2-5	-	-	TRBV7-9	TGTGCCAGCAGCTTAGCGCCTAGCTGGGAAGAGCAGTACTTC	CASSLAPSWEEQYF